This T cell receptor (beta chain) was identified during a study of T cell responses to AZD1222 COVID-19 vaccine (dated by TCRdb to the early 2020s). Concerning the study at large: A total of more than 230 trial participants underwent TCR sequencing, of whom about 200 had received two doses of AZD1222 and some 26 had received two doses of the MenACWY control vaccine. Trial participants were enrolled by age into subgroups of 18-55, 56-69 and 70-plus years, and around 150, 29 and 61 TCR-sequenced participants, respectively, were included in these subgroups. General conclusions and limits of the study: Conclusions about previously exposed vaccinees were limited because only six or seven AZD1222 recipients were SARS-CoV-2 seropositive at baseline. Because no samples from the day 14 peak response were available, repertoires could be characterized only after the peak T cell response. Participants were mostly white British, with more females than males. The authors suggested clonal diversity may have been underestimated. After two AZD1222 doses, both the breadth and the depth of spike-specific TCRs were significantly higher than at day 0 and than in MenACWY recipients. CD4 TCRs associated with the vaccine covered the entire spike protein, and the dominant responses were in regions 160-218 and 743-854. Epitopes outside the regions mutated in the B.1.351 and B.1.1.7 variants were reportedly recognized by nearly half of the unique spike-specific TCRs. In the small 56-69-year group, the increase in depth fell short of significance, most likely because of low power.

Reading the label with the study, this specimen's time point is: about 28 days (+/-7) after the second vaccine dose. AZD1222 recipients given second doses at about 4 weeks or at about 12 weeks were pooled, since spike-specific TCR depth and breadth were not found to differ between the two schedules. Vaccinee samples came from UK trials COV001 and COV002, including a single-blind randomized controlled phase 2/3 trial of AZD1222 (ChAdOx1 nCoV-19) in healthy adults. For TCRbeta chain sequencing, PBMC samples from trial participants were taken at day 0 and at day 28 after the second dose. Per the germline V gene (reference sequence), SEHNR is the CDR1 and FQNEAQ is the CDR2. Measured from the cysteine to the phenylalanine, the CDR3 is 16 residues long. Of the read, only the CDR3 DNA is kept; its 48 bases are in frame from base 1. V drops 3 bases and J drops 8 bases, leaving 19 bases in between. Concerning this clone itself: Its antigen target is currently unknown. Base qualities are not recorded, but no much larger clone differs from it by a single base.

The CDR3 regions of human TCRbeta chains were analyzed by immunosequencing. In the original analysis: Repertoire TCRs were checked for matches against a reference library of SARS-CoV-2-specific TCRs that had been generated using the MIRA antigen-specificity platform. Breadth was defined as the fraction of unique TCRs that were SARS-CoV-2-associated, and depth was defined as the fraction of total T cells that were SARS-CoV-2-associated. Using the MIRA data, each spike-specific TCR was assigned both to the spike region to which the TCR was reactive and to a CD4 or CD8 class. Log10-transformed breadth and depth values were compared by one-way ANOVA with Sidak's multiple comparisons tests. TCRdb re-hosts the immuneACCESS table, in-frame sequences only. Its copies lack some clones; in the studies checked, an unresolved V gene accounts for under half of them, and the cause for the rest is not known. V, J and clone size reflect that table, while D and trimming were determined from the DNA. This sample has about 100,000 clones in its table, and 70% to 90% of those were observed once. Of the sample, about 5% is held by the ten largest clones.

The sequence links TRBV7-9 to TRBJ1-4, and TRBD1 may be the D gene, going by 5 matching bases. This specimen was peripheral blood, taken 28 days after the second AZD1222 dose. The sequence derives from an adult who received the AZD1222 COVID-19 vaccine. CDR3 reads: CASSFLMGGFEEKLFF. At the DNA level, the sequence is TGTGCCAGCAGCTTCCTAATGGGGGGTTTCGAGGAAAAACTGTTTTTT.